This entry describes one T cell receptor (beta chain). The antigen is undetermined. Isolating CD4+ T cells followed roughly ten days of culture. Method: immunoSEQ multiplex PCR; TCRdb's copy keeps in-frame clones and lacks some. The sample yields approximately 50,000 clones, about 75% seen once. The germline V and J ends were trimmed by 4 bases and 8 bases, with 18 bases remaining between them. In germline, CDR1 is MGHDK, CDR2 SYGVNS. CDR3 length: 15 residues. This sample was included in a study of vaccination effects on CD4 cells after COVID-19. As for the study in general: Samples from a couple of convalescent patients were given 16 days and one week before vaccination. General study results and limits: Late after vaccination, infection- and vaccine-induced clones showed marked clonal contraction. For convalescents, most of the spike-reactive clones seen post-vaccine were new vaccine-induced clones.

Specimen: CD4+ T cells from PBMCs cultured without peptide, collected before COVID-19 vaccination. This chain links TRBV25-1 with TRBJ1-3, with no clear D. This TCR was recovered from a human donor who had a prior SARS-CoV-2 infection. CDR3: CASSALSDTRDTIYF. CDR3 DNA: TGTGCCAGCAGTGCCCTATCTGATACACGAGACACCATATATTTT. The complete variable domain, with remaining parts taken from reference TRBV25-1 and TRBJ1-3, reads EADIYQTPRYLVIGTGKKITLECSQTMGHDKMYWYQQDPGMELHLIHYSYGVNSTEKGDLSSESTVSRIRTEHFPLTLESARPSHTSQYLCASSALSDTRDTIYFGEGSWLTVV.